Each of the 26 T cell receptor beta chains below was sequenced from the same sample in a study of blood T cells in healthy people across ages. Together with a sample-barcoded 5' primer, a J-beta primer mix was included in a second PCR lasting about 6 to 11 cycles. TCRdb reanalysed the 5' RACE reads using MiXCR and keeps one entry per CDR3 protein. The sample carries fewer than 2,000,000 distinct CDR3 sequences, around 40% recorded once. The material sequenced was blood. All receptors derive from a human donor in good health.

This clonotype has a count of ten or more. The V and J genes are TRBV10-3 and TRBJ2-6; 7 bases are shared with TRBD1. Trimming at V came to 8 bases and at J to 2 bases, leaving 0 bases not matched to a gene. The germline V gene has CDR1 ENHRY and CDR2 SYGVKD. This CDR3 spans 13 amino acids. The CDR3 is CAIGQAGANVLTF. Written as DNA, the CDR3 is TGTGCCATCGGACAGGCTGGGGCCAACGTCCTGACTTTC.

In this sample, this clonotype turned up a few times. The genes are TRBV5-1 and TRBJ2-7; TRBD2 might be the D (5 bases). The V and J ends lost 4 bases and 4 bases respectively, with 15 bases between them. The CDR3 totals 14 residues. Germline CDR1 is SGHRS and CDR2 is YFSETQ. The CDR3 DNA reads as TGCGCCAGCAGCCCCCAAGGGAGTGGGTACGAGCAGTACTTC. It translates to CASSPQGSGYEQYF.

This clonotype was observed a few times. J is TRBJ2-1 and V is TRBV12-5, with TRBD2 matching 8 bases. Germline assignment: CDR1 LGHNT and CDR2 FRNRAP. CDR3 length equals 17 residues. J gave up 0 bases and V 0 bases, and 4 bases lay outside the gene matches. CDR3 protein: CASGLVAGVRSYNEQFF. For the CDR3, the DNA is TGTGCTAGTGGTTTGGTAGCGGGGGTGCGCTCCTACAATGAGCAGTTCTTC. The whole variable domain, remainder taken from reference TRBV12-5 and TRBJ2-1, is DARVTQTPRHKVTEMGQEVTMRCQPILGHNTVFWYRQTMMQGLELLAYFRNRAPLDDSGMPKDRFSAEMPDATLATLKIQPSEPRDSAVYFCASGLVAGVRSYNEQFFGPGTRLTVL.

This clonotype was counted a single time. One end of the junction does not line up with germline, which may come from a read error. The J gene is TRBJ2-7, the V gene TRBV20-1, with D hard to call. The J call is in doubt because the DNA end fits TRBJ2-5 better. The CDR3 loop spans 16 amino acids. Germline CDR1 DFQATT, CDR2 SNEGSKA (reference sequence). The DNA for the CDR3 is TGCAGTGCTAGAGATGGTCTGCCGATCAACCAAGGGACCCAGTACTTC. It is translated as CSARDGLPINQGTQYF.

CDR3 loop: CSAMTTGGGLSSYNSPLHF. The CDR3 nucleotides are TGCAGTGCTATGACCACCGGGGGGGGACTAAGCTCCTATAATTCACCCCTCCACTTT. V is TRBV20-1 and J is TRBJ1-6, with a weak D call TRBD1 (5 bases). CDR3 size: 19 residues. V lost 4 bases to trimming and J lost 0 bases, with 22 bases between them. Germline V CDR1 and CDR2: DFQATT, SNEGSKA (reference sequence).

Here the CDR3 reads CSADLRGNEQFF. The CDR3 DNA is TGCAGTGCTGACCTTCGGGGCAATGAGCAGTTCTTC. The rearrangement uses TRBV20-1 and TRBJ2-1; tentative D call: TRBD2 (5 bases). This CDR3 spans 12 amino acids. The germline V and J ends were trimmed by 5 bases and 6 bases, with 11 bases remaining between them. Germline V gene sequence: CDR1 DFQATT, CDR2 SNEGSKA (reference sequence).

The rearrangement joins TRBV10-2 to TRBJ1-5; 7 bases are shared with TRBD1. Looked up from germline, CDR1 is WSHSY and CDR2 is SAAADI. Trimming at V came to 8 bases and at J to 4 bases, leaving 5 bases not matched to a gene. CDR3 length: 13 amino acids. Here the CDR3 DNA reads TGCGCCAGCGGGACAGTTGGTAATCAGCCCCAGCATTTT. This encodes CASGTVGNQPQHF.

The table lists this clonotype with a count of one. The rearrangement uses TRBV20-1 and TRBJ2-3; either TRBD1 or TRBD2 may fit D (5 bases each). The V gene's germline CDR1 is DFQATT and CDR2 SNEGSKA (reference sequence). The V end was cut by 8 bases, the J end by 3 bases, with 24 bases between. This CDR3 spans 16 amino acids. As DNA, the CDR3 is TGCAGTACAACCTGGTTTAGGTCGGGGCTAACAGATACGCAGTATTTT. Translation: CSTTWFRSGLTDTQYF.

The chain links TRBV10-3 to TRBJ2-2, with no clear D. Germline CDR1 reads ENHRY; CDR2 reads SYGVKD. The CDR3 contains 12 residues. The V and J ends lost 4 bases and 5 bases respectively, with 5 bases between them. The CDR3, as DNA: TGTGCCATCAGTGTGGGGACCGGGGAGCTGTTTTTT. Translating it yields CAISVGTGELFF.

The gene calls are TRBV15 and TRBJ1-4, with 9 bases lining up with TRBD1. Germline loops: CDR1 LNHNV, CDR2 YYDKDF (reference sequence). The CDR3 spans 15 residues. V gave up 1 base and J gave up 9 bases; unmatched junction bases: 6. The CDR3: CATSRGSGQGKKLFF. The CDR3 coding sequence is TGTGCCACCAGCAGAGGATCGGGACAGGGTAAAAAACTGTTTTTT.

The chain links TRBV20-1 to TRBJ1-6; TRBD1 agrees at 8 bases. The CDR3 runs to 14 residues. Germline CDR1 DFQATT, CDR2 SNEGSKA (reference sequence). V shed 6 bases, J shed 8 bases, and the junction held 9 bases outside the gene matches. CDR3 nucleotide sequence: TGCAGTGCCCGAGTGGGACAGGACTATTCACCCCTCCACTTT. It yields the protein CSARVGQDYSPLHF.

The V call is TRBV5-6, the J call TRBJ2-5, with 7 bases fitting TRBD1. The J call may not be correct, given that the DNA end is closer to TRBJ2-4. This CDR3 is built from 14 residues. Germline assignment: CDR1 SGHDT and CDR2 YYEEEE. The CDR3 is CASSSTGVKNIQYF. CDR3 in DNA: TGTGCCAGCAGCTCCACAGGGGTCAAAAACATTCAGTACTTC.

This clonotype was found a few times. The gene calls are TRBV7-2 and TRBJ2-4; 8 nucleotides agree with TRBD2. From germline, CDR1 is SGHTA and CDR2 FQGNSA. V lost 6 bases and J lost 13; bases outside the gene matches: 17. The CDR3 consists of 15 residues. CDR3 sequence (DNA): TGTGCCAGCAGTTCAAGCGGGGGTTACGGGGGAGAGCAGTACTTC. It codes for CASSSSGGYGGEQYF.

In this sample, this clonotype turned up a few times. The V and J genes are TRBV12-3 or TRBV12-4 and TRBJ1-6; D not resolved. The CDR3 is 16 residues long. Trimming cost V 3 bases and J 8 bases, with 17 bases left between them. CDR3 sequence reads: CASSFWGGIYDSPLHF. CDR3 DNA: TGTGCCAGCAGTTTTTGGGGAGGGATATATGATTCACCCCTCCACTTT.

This chain connects TRBV2 to TRBJ2-2, with no clear D. This CDR3 region has 12 residues. Germline V gene sequence: CDR1 SNHLY, CDR2 FYNNEI. The germline V and J ends were trimmed by 7 bases and 8 bases, with 11 bases remaining between them. The CDR3 DNA reads TGTGCCAGCAACGTGGGTACTGGGGAGCTGTTTTTT. Translating gives CASNVGTGELFF.

The chain is built from TRBV7-9 and TRBJ2-1; D gene uncertain. The J call could be wrong; TRBJ2-7 is a better fit for the DNA end. The CDR3 sequence is 16 residues long. CDR1 is SEHNR and CDR2 is FQNEAQ in the germline V gene (reference sequence). The DNA of the CDR3 is TGTGCCAGCAGCTTTCAAGGGCTTGGGTCCTACAATGAGCAGTACTTC. It specifies CASSFQGLGSYNEQYF.

J is TRBJ2-3 and V is TRBV7-3, with TRBD2 matching over 11 bases. This CDR3 contains 16 residues. The V segment lost 5 bases and the J segment 2 bases; nucleotides outside the gene matches: 6. CDR1 and CDR2 (germline): SGHTA, FQGTGA. In DNA form, the CDR3 reads TGTGCCAGCAGCATAGGACTAGCGGGTTTCACAGATACGCAGTATTTT. This sequence encodes CASSIGLAGFTDTQYF.

The chain carries TRBV5-1 and TRBJ1-4, with TRBD1 matching over 8 bases. Germline lookup yields CDR1 SGHRS and CDR2 YFSETQ. The CDR3 is 16 residues long. After removal of 0 bases from V and 8 bases from J, the junction contained 9 bases not matched to a gene. The CDR3 loop is CASSLDRGTNGEKLFF. CDR3 DNA sequence: TGCGCCAGCAGCTTGGACAGGGGGACTAATGGGGAAAAACTGTTTTTT.

This clonotype was detected only a few times. This chain joins TRBV24-1 and TRBJ1-1; D unresolved. Germline values: CDR1 KGHDR, CDR2 SFDVKD. V was shortened by 0 bases and J by 11 bases, with 12 bases between the two germline ends. This CDR3 contains 13 residues. In DNA form, the CDR3 reads TGTGCCACCAGTGATTTGACCAGACAAGAGGCTTTCTTT. Its translation: CATSDLTRQEAFF.

The table lists this clonotype with a few counts. This rearrangement joins TRBV20-1 to TRBJ2-1; no clear D. CDR1 is DFQATT, CDR2 SNEGSKA, per germline (reference sequence). Trimming stripped 6 bases from V and 2 bases from J, with 17 bases between. The CDR3 runs 15 residues. CDR3 nucleotide sequence: TGCAGTGCCACCAAGGGAAACCCGCCCTACAATGAGCAGTTCTTC. Translation: CSATKGNPPYNEQFF.

The chain has TRBV2 and TRBJ2-7, with no clear D. CDR1 SNHLY and CDR2 FYNNEI come from the germline V gene. The CDR3 length is 13 residues. Trimming removed 3 bases at V and 3 bases at J, with 9 bases between. CDR3 region: CASSDAGNYEQYF. The DNA for the CDR3 is TGTGCCAGCAGTGATGCCGGCAACTACGAGCAGTACTTC. The variable domain in full, completed from reference TRBV2 and TRBJ2-7, reads EPEVTQTPSHQVTQMGQEVILRCVPISNHLYFYWYRQILGQKVEFLVSFYNNEISEKSEIFDDQFSVERPDGSNFTLKIRSTKLEDSAMYFCASSDAGNYEQYFGPGTRLTVT.

This sequence joins TRBV14 and TRBJ1-2; D ambiguous. The germline V gene encodes CDR1 SGHDN and CDR2 FVKESK. This CDR3 comprises 15 residues. The ends were cut back, 5 bases at V and 1 base at J, with 14 bases in the middle. CDR3 sequence reads: CASSAHKADNYGYTF. The CDR3 nucleotides read TGTGCCAGCAGCGCTCATAAGGCAGATAACTATGGCTACACCTTC.

The chain has TRBV7-2 and TRBJ2-1, with D perhaps assigned TRBD1 or TRBD2 (5 bases each). The germline V gene has CDR1 SGHTA and CDR2 FQGNSA. CDR3 length equals 13 residues. Trimming took off 5 bases at V and 13 bases at J, with 18 bases between the two ends. CDR3 in amino acids: CASSVNRNGTQFF. The CDR3 nucleotides are TGTGCCAGCAGCGTCAACAGGAACGGGACCCAGTTCTTC.

This clonotype came up a few times. The rearrangement links TRBV7-9 to TRBJ2-1, with a weak D call TRBD1 (7 bases). Looked up from germline, CDR1 is SEHNR and CDR2 is FQNEAQ (reference sequence). This CDR3 is 20 amino acids long. The V end was cut by 1 base, the J end by 3 bases, with 25 bases between. The CDR3 sequence is CASSLDSPRQGGLGYNEQFF. The CDR3 DNA follows: TGTGCCAGCAGCTTAGATTCTCCCAGGCAGGGGGGTCTTGGCTACAATGAGCAGTTCTTC.

This clonotype appeared a few times. Since a much larger clone is just one base distant, this may be a read error. The rearrangement joins TRBV4-1 to TRBJ2-7, with 8 bases aligning to TRBD1. Germline-derived CDR1 and CDR2 are MGHRA and YSYEKL. The ends lost 3 bases at V and 0 bases at J; junction bases unmatched: 1. The CDR3 covers 14 residues. This CDR3 reads CASSHGQGSYEQYF. CDR3 nucleotide sequence: TGCGCCAGCAGCCATGGACAGGGCTCCTACGAGCAGTACTTC.

With regard to this clonotype: This may come from a read error, since a much larger clone is one base off. In nucleotides, the CDR3 is TGCGGCGTTGTAACGGGGGAGAAGCAGTACTTC. Its protein is CGVVTGEKQYF. This rearrangement joins TRBV29-1 to TRBJ2-7; a weak D match, TRBD2 (6 bases). Per the germline V gene, CDR1 is SQVTM and CDR2 is ANQGSEA. The CDR3 consists of 11 residues.